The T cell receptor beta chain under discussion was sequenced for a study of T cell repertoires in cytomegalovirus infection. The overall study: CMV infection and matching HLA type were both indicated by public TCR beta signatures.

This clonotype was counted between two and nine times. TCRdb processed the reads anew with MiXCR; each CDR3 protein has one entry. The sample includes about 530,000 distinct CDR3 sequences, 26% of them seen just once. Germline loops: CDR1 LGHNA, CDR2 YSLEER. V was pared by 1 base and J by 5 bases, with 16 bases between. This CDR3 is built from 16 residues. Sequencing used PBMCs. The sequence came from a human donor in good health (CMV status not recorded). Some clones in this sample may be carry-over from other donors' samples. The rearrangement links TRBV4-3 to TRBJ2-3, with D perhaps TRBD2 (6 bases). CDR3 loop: CASSQGRQPAGDTQYF. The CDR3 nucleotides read TGCGCCAGCAGCCAAGGGAGACAGCCAGCGGGAGATACGCAGTATTTT.